These 28 T cell receptor beta chains were sequenced from one sample in a study of OX40 agonist ivuxolimab in advanced cancers. Using immunoSEQ multiplex PCR, the repertoire was profiled, and TCRdb retains in-frame clones only, with some absent. The sample includes about 84,000 clones, around 85% seen only once; the top ten take approximately 0.22%. This specimen was CD4+ or CD8+ T cells sorted from blood, taken in a trial of the OX40 agonist ivuxolimab. Source of these receptors: an adult with an advanced solid tumor such as melanoma, head and neck, liver or kidney cancer.

CDR3 region: CASRRSFVHQTYNSPLHF. Written as DNA, the CDR3 is TGTGCAAGTCGCCGGTCCTTTGTACACCAAACCTATAATTCACCCCTCCACTTT. The J gene is TRBJ1-6, the V gene TRBV12-2. TRBV12-2 is a pseudogene locus. The CDR3 runs to 18 residues.

This chain uses TRBV7-2 with TRBJ2-3; TRBD2 matches at 10 bases. The CDR3 is 18 amino acids. V lost 1 base, J lost 4 bases, and 11 bases stayed unmatched. Germline CDR1 reads SGHTA; CDR2 reads FQGNSA. The CDR3 here is CASSLVRLAGNAADTQYF. CDR3 DNA: TGTGCCAGCAGCTTAGTGCGACTAGCGGGCAACGCCGCAGATACGCAGTATTTT.

CDR3 sequence: CSASNRDRAFF. CDR3 nucleotide sequence: TGCAGTGCTAGTAACCGGGACCGAGCTTTCTTT. The chain employs TRBV20-1 and TRBJ1-1, with TRBD1 as a possible D gene (5 bases). This CDR3 is 11 amino acids long. Germline values: CDR1 DFQATT, CDR2 SNEGSKA (reference sequence). V was pared by 3 bases and J by 10 bases, with 12 bases between.

The J gene is TRBJ2-1, the V gene TRBV11-1; the match to TRBD2 covers 8 bases. The CDR3 spans 16 residues. Germline V gives CDR1 SGHAT, CDR2 FQDESV (reference sequence). J lost 7 bases, V lost 5 bases, and 13 bases had no gene match. CDR3 residues: CASSGLRAGGPNEQFF. DNA for the CDR3: TGTGCCAGCAGCGGACTAAGGGCGGGGGGCCCGAATGAGCAGTTCTTC.

This sequence joins TRBV5-1 and TRBJ2-1, with 7 bases lining up with TRBD2. CDR1 SGHRS and CDR2 YFSETQ come from the germline V gene. CDR3 size: 16 residues. V was clipped by 4 bases and J by 2 bases; unmatched bases: 9. CDR3 nucleotide sequence: TGCGCCAGCAGCCGTGGGAGCGGGGACGCCTACAATGAGCAGTTCTTC. Translation gives CASSRGSGDAYNEQFF. Full variable domain (outside the CDR3, taken from reference TRBV5-1 and TRBJ2-1): KAGVTQTPRYLIKTRGQQVTLSCSPISGHRSVSWYQQTPGQGLQFLFEYFSETQRNKGNFPGRFSGRQFSNSRSEMNVSTLELGDSALYLCASSRGSGDAYNEQFFGPGTRLTVL.

This rearrangement joins TRBV5-1 to TRBJ2-5; TRBD1 aligns across 7 bases. CDR1 and CDR2 (germline): SGHRS, YFSETQ. Trimming took 4 bases from V and 2 from J; bases not matched to a gene: 8. CDR3 length: 15 residues. The chain's CDR3 is CASSVGTANQETQYF. The CDR3 DNA reads as TGCGCCAGCAGCGTGGGGACAGCTAATCAAGAGACCCAGTACTTC.

The chain couples TRBV28 to TRBJ2-5, with TRBD1 matching 12 bases. V lost 4 bases and J lost 0; bases outside the gene matches: 3. In germline, CDR1 is MDHEN, CDR2 SYDVKM. CDR3 length equals 16 residues. CDR3 in amino acids: CASSSGTGGDQETQYF. The CDR3 DNA is TGTGCCAGCAGTTCCGGGACAGGGGGCGACCAAGAGACCCAGTACTTC.

The V call is TRBV5-6, the J call TRBJ2-3, with 10 bases aligning to TRBD1. Per the germline V gene, CDR1 is SGHDT and CDR2 is YYEEEE. The length of the CDR3 is 15 residues. J was trimmed by 4 bases and V by 4 bases; bases with no gene match: 6. The DNA for the CDR3 is TGTGCCAGCAGCGGGGGGACAGGGGCTTCAGATACGCAGTATTTT. Protein sequence: CASSGGTGASDTQYF.

The gene calls are TRBV28 and TRBJ2-3; tentatively, D is TRBD2 (8 bases). V shed 5 bases and J shed 1 base, with 19 bases lying between them. The CDR3 has 17 amino acids. Germline lookup yields CDR1 MDHEN and CDR2 SYDVKM. In DNA form, the CDR3 reads TGTGCCAGCAGTCCGATCGGGAGGGGGCCGCGCACAGATACGCAGTATTTT. Encoded protein: CASSPIGRGPRTDTQYF.

This clone showed up just once. The V gene is TRBV19, the J gene TRBJ1-2; no clear D gene. Germline CDR1 reads LNHDA; CDR2 reads SQIVND (reference sequence). CDR3 length: 13 residues. The germline V and J ends were trimmed by 2 bases and 7 bases, with 11 bases remaining between them. The CDR3 coding sequence is TGTGCCAGTAGTATACCGGCAGGATCTGGCTACACCTTC. Its protein product is CASSIPAGSGYTF.

The CDR3 coding sequence is TGTGCCAGCAAAGCTCTAGGGGGGGTTAACACCGGGGAGCTGTTTTTT. It encodes CASKALGGVNTGELFF. The genes are TRBV5-4 and TRBJ2-2; possibly TRBD2 for D (7 bases). CDR3 size: 16 residues. The V gene's germline CDR1 is SGHNT and CDR2 YYREEE (reference sequence). Trimming cost V 6 bases and J 2 bases, with 17 bases left between them.

This clone showed up just a few times. This chain connects TRBV7-2 to TRBJ2-5; D perhaps matches TRBD1 (5 bases). Germline CDR1 SGHTA, CDR2 FQGNSA. The CDR3 contains 14 residues. Trimming cost V 1 base and J 3 bases, with 9 bases left between them. The CDR3 DNA follows: TGTGCCAGCAGCTTAGGGGGCCCAGAAGAGACCCAGTACTTC. It codes for CASSLGGPEETQYF. The full variable domain, completed using reference TRBV7-2 and TRBJ2-5, is GAGVSQSPSNKVTEKGKDVELRCDPISGHTALYWYRQSLGQGLEFLIYFQGNSAPDKSGLPSDRFSAERTGGSVSTLTIQRTQQEDSAVYLCASSLGGPEETQYFGPGTRLLVL.

V is TRBV7-2 and J is TRBJ1-2; unclear D gene. CDR3 length: 14 residues. Trimming cost V 3 bases and J 8 bases, with 16 bases left between them. Germline assignment: CDR1 SGHTA and CDR2 FQGNSA. The CDR3 protein is CASSFGLRVLGYTF. CDR3 coding DNA: TGTGCCAGCAGCTTCGGGTTACGGGTTTTGGGCTACACCTTC.

The V call is TRBV11-2, the J call TRBJ2-7; D is ambiguous. The CDR3 contains 15 residues. The V end was cut by 0 bases, the J end by 0 bases, with 9 bases between. In germline, CDR1 is SGHAT, CDR2 FQNNGV. This CDR3 reads CASSLEHGDSYEQYF. CDR3 DNA: TGTGCCAGCAGCTTAGAGCACGGCGACTCCTACGAGCAGTACTTC.

The gene calls are TRBV18 and TRBJ2-3; 8 positions match TRBD1. This CDR3 is 17 amino acids long. Germline CDR1 KGHSH, CDR2 LQKENI. J was trimmed by 6 bases and V by 5 bases; bases with no gene match: 16. The CDR3 sequence is CASSAFSGQEDSDTQYF. The CDR3 region has the DNA TGTGCCAGCTCAGCCTTTTCGGGACAGGAGGACTCGGATACGCAGTATTTT.

This clone was recorded once. V is TRBV5-1 and J is TRBJ2-6, with D hard to call. CDR3 length: 14 amino acids. Trimming took 6 bases from V and 0 from J, leaving 7 bases between them. Looked up from germline, CDR1 is SGHRS and CDR2 is YFSETQ. The CDR3 region is CASTFYSGANVLTF. As DNA, the CDR3 is TGCGCCAGCACTTTCTACTCTGGGGCCAACGTCCTGACTTTC.

DNA of the CDR3: TGCGCCAGCAGTACTACCGCTGGTGACTATGGCTACACCTTC. It codes for CASSTTAGDYGYTF. V gene TRBV5-1 combines with J gene TRBJ1-2; D gene unclear. Trimming cost V 5 bases and J 3 bases, with 14 bases left between them. CDR1 is SGHRS, CDR2 YFSETQ, per germline. This CDR3 is 14 amino acids long.

The J gene is TRBJ2-1, the V gene TRBV9, with TRBD1 matching over 10 bases. Trimming at V came to 4 bases and at J to 5 bases, leaving 6 bases not matched to a gene. The CDR3 extends over 15 amino acids. CDR1 is SGDLS and CDR2 is YYNGEE in the germline V gene. CDR3 bases: TGTGCCAGCAGCTCGGGACAGGGGAGGGACAATGAGCAGTTCTTC. This gives the protein CASSSGQGRDNEQFF.

The chain has TRBV5-1 and TRBJ2-7; tentative D call: TRBD1 (5 bases). This CDR3 is 15 amino acids long. Germline CDR1 reads SGHRS; CDR2 reads YFSETQ. V dropped 6 bases and J dropped 1 base, with 17 bases sitting between them. CDR3 sequence reads: CASTPLVGDSYEQYF. CDR3 coding DNA: TGCGCCAGCACCCCCCTGGTAGGGGATTCCTACGAGCAGTACTTC.

V is TRBV5-1 and J is TRBJ1-4, with D unresolved. The CDR3 is 16 residues long. CDR1 is SGHRS and CDR2 is YFSETQ in the germline V gene. Trimming removed 0 bases at V and 4 bases at J, with 13 bases between. CDR3 in amino acids: CASSLVSGDNNEKLFF. The CDR3 bases are TGCGCCAGCAGCTTGGTATCGGGAGACAATAATGAAAAACTGTTTTTT. Combining the CDR3 with reference TRBV5-1 and TRBJ1-4 gives the whole variable domain KAGVTQTPRYLIKTRGQQVTLSCSPISGHRSVSWYQQTPGQGLQFLFEYFSETQRNKGNFPGRFSGRQFSNSRSEMNVSTLELGDSALYLCASSLVSGDNNEKLFFGSGTQLSVL.

The rearrangement links TRBV7-3 to TRBJ2-1; TRBD1 is a possible D gene (5 bases). The CDR3 contains 16 residues. V lost 5 bases and J lost 7, with 21 bases in between. Germline V gene sequence: CDR1 SGHTA, CDR2 FQGTGA. The CDR3 region is CASSPGHPDRFNEQFF. Here the CDR3 DNA reads TGTGCCAGCAGCCCCGGACACCCGGACCGCTTTAATGAGCAGTTCTTC.

For the CDR3, the DNA is TGTGCCAGCAGCACCTGGGGGGTAGGGCAGCCCCAGCATTTT. This codes for CASSTWGVGQPQHF. The rearrangement joins TRBV2 to TRBJ1-5, with D possibly TRBD1 on 5 matching bases. Germline-derived CDR1 and CDR2 are SNHLY and FYNNEI. The germline V and J ends were trimmed by 6 bases and 7 bases, with 16 bases remaining between them. CDR3 length equals 14 residues.

The chain links TRBV14 to TRBJ2-1; 9 bases are shared with TRBD2. CDR3 length: 15 amino acids. Germline lookup yields CDR1 SGHDN and CDR2 FVKESK. J gave up 12 bases and V 2 bases, and 11 bases lay outside the gene matches. This CDR3 reads CASSQLGASGKGQFF. The CDR3 DNA follows: TGTGCCAGCAGCCAATTAGGGGCTAGCGGGAAGGGGCAGTTCTTC.

The V and J genes are TRBV21-1 and TRBJ1-3; TRBD1 reflects the table's D call only, with no check against the DNA. TRBV21-1 is a pseudogene locus. CDR3 length equals 19 residues. The CDR3 DNA sequence: TGTGCCAGCAGCAAAGGACCGCCGAGCAGGGCCGGGTCTGGAAACACCATATATTTT. Translation: CASSKGPPSRAGSGNTIYF.

The chain combines TRBV28 with TRBJ1-5; 8 bases match TRBD1. From germline, CDR1 is MDHEN and CDR2 SYDVKM. This CDR3 contains 12 residues. V shed 5 bases, J shed 16 bases, and the junction held 10 bases outside the gene matches. CDR3 in DNA: TGTGCCAGCAGTCTACGGACAGGGAGAGACCATTTT. Its protein product is CASSLRTGRDHF.

V and J are TRBV15 and TRBJ2-7; D is possibly TRBD2 (7 bases). Germline V gives CDR1 LNHNV, CDR2 YYDKDF (reference sequence). Trimming took 0 bases from V and 3 from J, leaving 24 bases between them. This CDR3 spans 19 amino acids. The DNA of the CDR3 is TGTGCCACCAGCAGAGACGGGGGCGGGGGCAGGGGTCATATCTACGAGCAGTACTTC. Amino acid sequence: CATSRDGGGGRGHIYEQYF.

The CDR3 nucleotides read TGTGCCAGCAGCTTTATACGGTTGGGGGAGCAGTACTTC. Protein: CASSFIRLGEQYF. The gene calls are TRBV7-2 and TRBJ2-7; D remains ambiguous. The CDR3 contains 13 residues. In germline, CDR1 is SGHTA, CDR2 FQGNSA. V was clipped by 3 bases and J by 7 bases, with 13 bases between them.

The chain employs TRBV9 and TRBJ2-5; TRBD2 aligns across 9 bases. CDR3 length: 17 amino acids. J was trimmed by 6 bases and V by 4 bases; bases with no gene match: 16. Germline assignment: CDR1 SGDLS and CDR2 YYNGEE. CDR3 nucleotide sequence: TGTGCCAGCAGCTCCGGTGCGGGGCGGGAGGGCCTGAAGACCCAGTACTTC. Its translation is CASSSGAGREGLKTQYF.